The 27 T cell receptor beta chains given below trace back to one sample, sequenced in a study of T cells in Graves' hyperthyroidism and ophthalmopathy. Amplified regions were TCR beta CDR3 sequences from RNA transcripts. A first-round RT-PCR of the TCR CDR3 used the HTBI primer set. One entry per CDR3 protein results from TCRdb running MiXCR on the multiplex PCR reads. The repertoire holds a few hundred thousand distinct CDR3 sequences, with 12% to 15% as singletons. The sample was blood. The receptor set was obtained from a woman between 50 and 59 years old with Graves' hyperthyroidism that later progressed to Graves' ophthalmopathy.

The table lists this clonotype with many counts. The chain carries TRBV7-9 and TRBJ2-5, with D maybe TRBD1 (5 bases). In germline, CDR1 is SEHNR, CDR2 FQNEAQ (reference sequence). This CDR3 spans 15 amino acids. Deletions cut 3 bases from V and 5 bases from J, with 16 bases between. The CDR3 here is CASSFGIQGTETQYF. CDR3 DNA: TGTGCCAGCAGCTTCGGCATCCAGGGTACGGAGACCCAGTACTTC.

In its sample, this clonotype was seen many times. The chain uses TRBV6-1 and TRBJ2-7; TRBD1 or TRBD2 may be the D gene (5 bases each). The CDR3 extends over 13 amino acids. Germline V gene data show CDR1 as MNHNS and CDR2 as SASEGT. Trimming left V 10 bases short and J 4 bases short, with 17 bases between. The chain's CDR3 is CAIGTAAVYEQYF. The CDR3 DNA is TGTGCCATCGGGACGGCGGCGGTATACGAGCAGTACTTC.

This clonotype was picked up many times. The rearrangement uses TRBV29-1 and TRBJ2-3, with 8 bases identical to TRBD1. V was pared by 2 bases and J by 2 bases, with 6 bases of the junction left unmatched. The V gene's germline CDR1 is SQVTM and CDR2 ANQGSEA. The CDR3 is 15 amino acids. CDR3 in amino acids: CSVERGQGLTDTQYF. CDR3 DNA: TGCAGCGTTGAACGAGGACAGGGACTCACAGATACGCAGTATTTT.

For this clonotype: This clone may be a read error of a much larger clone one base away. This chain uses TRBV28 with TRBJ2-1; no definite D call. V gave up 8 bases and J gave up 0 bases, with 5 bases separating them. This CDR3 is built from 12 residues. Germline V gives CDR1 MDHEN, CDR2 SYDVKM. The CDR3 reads CASEGSYNEQFF. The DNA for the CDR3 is TGTGCCAGCGAAGGCTCCTACAATGAGCAGTTCTTC.

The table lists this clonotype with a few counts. CDR3 residues: CASSSKPGQSKNIQYF. CDR3 coding DNA: TGTGCCAGCAGTTCGAAACCGGGACAGTCCAAAAACATTCAGTACTTC. The chain has TRBV12-3 or TRBV12-4 and TRBJ2-4; 7 bases align to TRBD1. The length of the CDR3 is 16 residues. Trimming cost V 4 bases and J 2 bases; bases outside gene matches: 8.

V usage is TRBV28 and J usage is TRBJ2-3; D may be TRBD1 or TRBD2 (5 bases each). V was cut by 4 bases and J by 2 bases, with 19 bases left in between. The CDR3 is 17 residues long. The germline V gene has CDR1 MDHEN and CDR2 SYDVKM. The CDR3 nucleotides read TGTGCCAGCAGTTACGGGGCGGGCACACAAATCACAGATACGCAGTATTTT. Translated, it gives CASSYGAGTQITDTQYF.

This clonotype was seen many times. Written as DNA, the CDR3 is TGTGCCAGCAATACAGGACAGCGAACGCAGCAGTACTTC. This gives the protein CASNTGQRTQQYF. The chain carries TRBV2 and TRBJ2-7; D may be TRBD1 (6 bases). The V and J ends lost 7 bases and 8 bases respectively, with 18 bases between them. Germline V gene lookup returns CDR1 SNHLY and CDR2 FYNNEI. This CDR3 region has 13 residues.

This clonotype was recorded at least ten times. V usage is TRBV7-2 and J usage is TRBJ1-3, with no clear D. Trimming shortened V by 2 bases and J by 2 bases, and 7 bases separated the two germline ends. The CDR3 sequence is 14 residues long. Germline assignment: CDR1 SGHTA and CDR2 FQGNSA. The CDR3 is CASSLWSTGNTIYF. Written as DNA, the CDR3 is TGTGCCAGCAGCTTATGGAGTACTGGAAACACCATATATTTT.

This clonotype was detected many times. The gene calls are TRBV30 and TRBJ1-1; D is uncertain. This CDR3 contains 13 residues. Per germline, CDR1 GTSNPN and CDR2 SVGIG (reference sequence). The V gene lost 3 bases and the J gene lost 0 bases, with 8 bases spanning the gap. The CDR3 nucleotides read TGTGCCTGGAGCGTTAGGATGAACACTGAAGCTTTCTTT. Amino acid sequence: CAWSVRMNTEAFF.

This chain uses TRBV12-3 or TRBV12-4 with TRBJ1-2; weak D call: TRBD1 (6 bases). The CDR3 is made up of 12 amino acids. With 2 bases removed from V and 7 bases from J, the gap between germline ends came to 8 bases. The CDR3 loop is CASSLRGAGYTF. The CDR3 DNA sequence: TGTGCCAGCAGTTTAAGGGGGGCTGGCTACACCTTC.

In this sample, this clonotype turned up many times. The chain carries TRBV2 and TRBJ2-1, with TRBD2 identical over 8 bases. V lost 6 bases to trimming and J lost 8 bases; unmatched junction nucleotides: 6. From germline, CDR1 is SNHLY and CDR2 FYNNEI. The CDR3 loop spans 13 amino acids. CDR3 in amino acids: CASSGRAGDEQFF. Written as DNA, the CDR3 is TGTGCCAGCAGCGGGAGGGCCGGGGATGAGCAGTTCTTC.

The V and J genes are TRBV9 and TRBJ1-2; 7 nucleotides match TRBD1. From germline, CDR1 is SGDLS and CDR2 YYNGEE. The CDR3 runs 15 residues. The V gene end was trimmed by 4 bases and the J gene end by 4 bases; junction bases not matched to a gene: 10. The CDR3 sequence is CASSPPGTEFYGYTF. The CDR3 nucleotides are TGTGCCAGCAGCCCCCCCGGGACAGAGTTCTATGGCTACACCTTC.

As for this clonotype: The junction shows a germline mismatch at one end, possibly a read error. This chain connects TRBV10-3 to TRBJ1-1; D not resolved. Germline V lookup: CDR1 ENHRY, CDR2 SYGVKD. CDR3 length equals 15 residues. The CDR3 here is CATSRASPGNTEALF. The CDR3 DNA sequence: TGTGCCACCTCCCGGGCCTCCCCGGGGAACACTGAAGCTCTCTTT.

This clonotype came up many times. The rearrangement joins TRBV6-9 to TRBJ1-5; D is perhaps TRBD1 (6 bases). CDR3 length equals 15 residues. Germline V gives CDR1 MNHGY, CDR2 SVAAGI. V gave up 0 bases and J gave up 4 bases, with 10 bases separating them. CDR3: CASSYSGHANQPQHF. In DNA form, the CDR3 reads TGTGCCAGCAGTTATTCGGGACATGCGAATCAGCCCCAGCATTTT.

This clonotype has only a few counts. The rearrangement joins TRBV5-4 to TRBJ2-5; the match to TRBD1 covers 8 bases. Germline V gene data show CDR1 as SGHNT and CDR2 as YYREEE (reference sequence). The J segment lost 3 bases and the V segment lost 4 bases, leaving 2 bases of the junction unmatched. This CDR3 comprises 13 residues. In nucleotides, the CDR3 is TGTGCCAGCAGCCTACAGGGGGAAGAGACCCAGTACTTC. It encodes CASSLQGEETQYF.

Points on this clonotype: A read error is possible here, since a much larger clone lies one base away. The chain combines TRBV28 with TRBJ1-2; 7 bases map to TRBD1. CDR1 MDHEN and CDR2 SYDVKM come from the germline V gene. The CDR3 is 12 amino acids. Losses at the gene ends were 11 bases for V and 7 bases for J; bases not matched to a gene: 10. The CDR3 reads CAGEGARGGYTF. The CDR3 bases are TGTGCCGGCGAGGGGGCGCGGGGTGGCTACACCTTC.

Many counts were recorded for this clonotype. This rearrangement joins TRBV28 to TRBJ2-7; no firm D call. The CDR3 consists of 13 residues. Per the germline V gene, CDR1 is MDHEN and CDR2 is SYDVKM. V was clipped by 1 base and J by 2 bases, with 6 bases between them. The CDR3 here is CASSLSGPYEQYF. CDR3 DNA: TGTGCCAGCAGTTTATCAGGACCCTACGAGCAGTACTTC. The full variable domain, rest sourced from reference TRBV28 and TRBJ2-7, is DVKVTQSSRYLVKRTGEKVFLECVQDMDHENMFWYRQDPGLGLRLIYFSYDVKMKEKGDIPEGYSVSREKKERFSLILESASTNQTSMYLCASSLSGPYEQYFGPGTRLTVT.

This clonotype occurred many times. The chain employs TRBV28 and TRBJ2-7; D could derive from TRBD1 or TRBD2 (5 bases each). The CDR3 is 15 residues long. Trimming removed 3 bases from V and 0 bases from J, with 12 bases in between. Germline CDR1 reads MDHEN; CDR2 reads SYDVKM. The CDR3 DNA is TGTGCCAGCAGTTTTCTCGCAGGGAGCTCCTACGAGCAGTACTTC. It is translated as CASSFLAGSSYEQYF.

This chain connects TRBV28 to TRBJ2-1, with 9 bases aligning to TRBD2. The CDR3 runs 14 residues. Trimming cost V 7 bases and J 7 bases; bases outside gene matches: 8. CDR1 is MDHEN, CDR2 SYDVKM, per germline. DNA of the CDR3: TGTGCCAGCATGAATAGCGGGAGTGCAAATGAGCAGTTCTTC. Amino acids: CASMNSGSANEQFF.

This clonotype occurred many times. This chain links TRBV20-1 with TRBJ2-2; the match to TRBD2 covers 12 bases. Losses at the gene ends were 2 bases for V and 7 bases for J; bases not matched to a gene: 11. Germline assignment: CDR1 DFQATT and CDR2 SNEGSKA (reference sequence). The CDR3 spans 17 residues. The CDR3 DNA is TGCAGTGCTAGACCGACAACCACTAGCGGGAGGAACGGGGAGCTGTTTTTT. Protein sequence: CSARPTTTSGRNGELFF.

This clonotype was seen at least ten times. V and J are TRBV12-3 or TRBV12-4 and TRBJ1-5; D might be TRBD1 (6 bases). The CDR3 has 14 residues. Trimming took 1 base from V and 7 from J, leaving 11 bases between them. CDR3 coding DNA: TGTGCCAGCAGTTTAGGGGCAGGGGCACAGCCCCAGCATTTT. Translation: CASSLGAGAQPQHF.

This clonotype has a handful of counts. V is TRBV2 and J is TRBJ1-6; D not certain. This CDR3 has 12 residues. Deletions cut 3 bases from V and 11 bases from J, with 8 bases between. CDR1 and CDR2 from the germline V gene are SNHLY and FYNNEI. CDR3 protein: CASSDSLTPLHF. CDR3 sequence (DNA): TGTGCCAGCAGTGACAGCCTTACACCCCTCCACTTT.

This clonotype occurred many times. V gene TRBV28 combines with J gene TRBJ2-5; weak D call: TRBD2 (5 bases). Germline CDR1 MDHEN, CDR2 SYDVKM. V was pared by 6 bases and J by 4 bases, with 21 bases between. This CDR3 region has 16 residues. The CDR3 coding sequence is TGTGCCAGCAGCCCCCTAGCTGGACGGCCGGGAGAGACCCAGTACTTC. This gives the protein CASSPLAGRPGETQYF.

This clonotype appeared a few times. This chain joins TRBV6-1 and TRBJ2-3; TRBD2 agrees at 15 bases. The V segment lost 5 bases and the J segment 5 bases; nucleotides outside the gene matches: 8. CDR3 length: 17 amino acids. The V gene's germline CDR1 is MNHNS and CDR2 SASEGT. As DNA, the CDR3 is TGTGCCAGCAGTCCCACAGGACTAGCGGGAGGGGAAGATACGCAGTATTTT. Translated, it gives CASSPTGLAGGEDTQYF.

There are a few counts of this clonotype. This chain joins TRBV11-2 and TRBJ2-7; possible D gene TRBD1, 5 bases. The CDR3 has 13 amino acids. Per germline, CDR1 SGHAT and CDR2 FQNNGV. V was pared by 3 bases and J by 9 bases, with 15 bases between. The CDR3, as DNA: TGTGCCAGCAGCTTCAGGGCGGAAATTGGGCAGTACTTC. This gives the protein CASSFRAEIGQYF.

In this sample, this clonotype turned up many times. CDR3 residues: CASSPLATNEKLFF. The CDR3 DNA is TGTGCCAGCTCACCACTAGCAACTAATGAAAAACTGTTTTTT. V and J are TRBV18 and TRBJ1-4, with D hard to call. This CDR3 has 14 residues. Per the germline V gene, CDR1 is KGHSH and CDR2 is LQKENI. V was cut by 1 base and J by 0 bases, with 3 bases left in between.

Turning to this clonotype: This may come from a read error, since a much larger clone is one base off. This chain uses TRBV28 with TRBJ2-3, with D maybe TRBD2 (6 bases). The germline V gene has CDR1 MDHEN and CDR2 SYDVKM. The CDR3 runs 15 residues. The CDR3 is CASREGGVGTDTQCF. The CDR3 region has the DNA TGTGCCAGCAGAGAGGGAGGTGTGGGAACAGATACGCAGTGTTTT.